This is a list of T cell receptor beta chains from one sample in a study of blood T cell repertoires in COVID-19. Data came from immunoSEQ multiplex PCR; TCRdb stores just in-frame clones and leaves some out. The data show around 40,000 clones, 89% seen once. Sequences were obtained from peripheral blood. All receptors derive from a man between 45 and 60 years old with active COVID-19. The CDR3 runs from the conserved cysteine through the conserved F or W. The D gene is left open where the match is weak. Where a row states a size, it is once, few, many or the class of an expanded clone; other rows omit it.

CDR3 protein: CASSLSGTGTYEQYF
CDR3 DNA: TGTGCCAGCAGCCTCTCCGGGACTGGAACCTACGAGCAGTACTTC
clone size: NA
J gene: TRBJ2-7
V gene: TRBV7-8
D gene: NA

CDR3 protein: CASSQEVWGRPQHF
CDR3 DNA: TGCGCCAGCAGCCAAGAGGTCTGGGGGCGGCCCCAGCATTTT
clone size: NA
J gene: TRBJ1-5
V gene: TRBV4-1
D gene: NA

CDR3 protein: CASSFTGTGRYEQYF
CDR3 DNA: TGTGCCAGCAGCTTCACCGGGACAGGGCGCTACGAGCAGTACTTC
clone size: NA
J gene: TRBJ2-7
V gene: TRBV27
D gene: TRBD1

CDR3 protein: CASSQAGAGGRETQYF
CDR3 DNA: TGTGCCAGCAGCCAAGCCGGGGCAGGGGGCAGGGAGACCCAGTACTTC
clone size: once
J gene: TRBJ2-5
V gene: TRBV3-1/TRBV3-2
D gene: TRBD1

CDR3 protein: CASSKVQGGTSGDNEQFF
CDR3 DNA: TGTGCCAGCAGCAAAGTACAGGGGGGGACTAGCGGGGACAATGAGCAGTTCTTC
clone size: NA
J gene: TRBJ2-1
V gene: TRBV21-1
D gene: NA

CDR3 protein: CASSEKGAFSSTDTQYF
CDR3 DNA: TGTGCCAGCAGTGAAAAAGGGGCATTCTCTAGCACAGATACGCAGTATTTT
clone size: NA
J gene: TRBJ2-3
V gene: TRBV2
D gene: NA

CDR3 protein: CASMRVHQPQHF
CDR3 DNA: TGTGCCAGCATGAGGGTTCATCAGCCCCAGCATTTT
clone size: NA
J gene: TRBJ1-5
V gene: TRBV28
D gene: NA

CDR3 protein: CASSLQGEYEQYF
CDR3 DNA: TGTGCCAGCAGTTTACAGGGGGAATACGAGCAGTACTTC
clone size: NA
J gene: TRBJ2-7
V gene: TRBV28
D gene: TRBD1

CDR3 protein: CASSAEGQGEQPQHF
CDR3 DNA: TGTGCCAGCAGCGCGGAGGGACAGGGTGAACAGCCCCAGCATTTT
clone size: NA
J gene: TRBJ1-5
V gene: TRBV28
D gene: TRBD1

CDR3 protein: CASSIGTSGELFF
CDR3 DNA: TGTGCCAGCAGCATCGGGACTAGCGGGGAGCTGTTTTTT
clone size: NA
J gene: TRBJ2-2
V gene: TRBV11-3
D gene: TRBD2

CDR3 protein: CASSQDLAPGELFF
CDR3 DNA: TGCGCCAGCAGCCAAGATTTGGCTCCCGGGGAGCTGTTTTTT
clone size: once
J gene: TRBJ2-2
V gene: TRBV4-3
D gene: NA

CDR3 protein: CASSPGLASNEQFF
CDR3 DNA: TGTGCCAGCAGTCCGGGACTAGCGAGCAATGAGCAGTTCTTC
clone size: NA
J gene: TRBJ2-1
V gene: TRBV6-2/TRBV6-3
D gene: TRBD2

CDR3 protein: CASSLRQGGQPQHF
CDR3 DNA: TGTGCCAGCAGCTTACGGCAGGGAGGTCAGCCCCAGCATTTT
clone size: NA
J gene: TRBJ1-5
V gene: TRBV5-6
D gene: NA

CDR3 protein: CASSAAGKGYEQYF
CDR3 DNA: TGCGCCAGCAGTGCGGCGGGAAAGGGTTACGAGCAGTACTTC
clone size: NA
J gene: TRBJ2-7
V gene: TRBV10-2
D gene: NA

CDR3 protein: CASSPTSGNEQFF
CDR3 DNA: TGTGCCAGCTCACCCACTAGCGGAAATGAGCAGTTCTTC
clone size: NA
J gene: TRBJ2-1
V gene: TRBV18
D gene: TRBD2

CDR3 protein: CASSSGQGNTEAFF
CDR3 DNA: TGCGCCAGCAGCTCCGGGCAGGGGAACACTGAAGCTTTCTTT
clone size: NA
J gene: TRBJ1-1
V gene: TRBV5-1
D gene: NA

CDR3 protein: CASSFYLAGLNEQFF
CDR3 DNA: TGTGCCAGCAGTTTCTACCTAGCGGGACTCAATGAGCAGTTCTTC
clone size: NA
J gene: TRBJ2-1
V gene: TRBV28
D gene: TRBD2

CDR3 protein: CASRYTETSSYEQYF
CDR3 DNA: TGTGCCAGCAGGTACACCGAGACATCCTCCTACGAGCAGTACTTC
clone size: NA
J gene: TRBJ2-7
V gene: TRBV2
D gene: NA

CDR3 protein: CASSPHRGAVGYTF
CDR3 DNA: TGTGCCAGCAGTCCCCACAGGGGCGCAGTAGGCTACACCTTC
clone size: NA
J gene: TRBJ1-2
V gene: TRBV27
D gene: TRBD1

CDR3 protein: CASSELGQGDGSQHF
CDR3 DNA: TGTGCCAGCAGTGAGCTGGGACAGGGTGATGGGTCCCAGCATTTT
clone size: NA
J gene: TRBJ1-5
V gene: TRBV2
D gene: TRBD1

CDR3 protein: CASSMSGVGEQYF
CDR3 DNA: TGTGCCAGTAGTATGAGCGGGGTCGGCGAGCAGTACTTC
clone size: NA
J gene: TRBJ2-7
V gene: TRBV19
D gene: TRBD2

CDR3 protein: CASSVATSRSTDTQYF
CDR3 DNA: TGTGCCAGCAGCGTAGCGACTAGTAGGAGCACAGATACGCAGTATTTT
clone size: once
J gene: TRBJ2-3
V gene: TRBV9
D gene: NA

CDR3 protein: CASSLDAPGEAFF
CDR3 DNA: TGTGCCAGCAGCTTAGACGCCCCAGGTGAAGCTTTCTTT
clone size: NA
J gene: TRBJ1-1
V gene: TRBV7-3
D gene: NA

CDR3 protein: CASSYSEGQGYSPLHF
CDR3 DNA: TGTGCCAGCAGTTACTCGGAAGGACAGGGTTATTCACCCCTCCACTTT
clone size: NA
J gene: TRBJ1-6
V gene: TRBV6-5
D gene: TRBD1

CDR3 protein: CSVEDRETQYF
CDR3 DNA: TGCAGCGTTGAAGATCGGGAGACCCAGTACTTC
clone size: NA
J gene: TRBJ2-5
V gene: TRBV29-1
D gene: NA

CDR3 protein: CASSIRAGGIANTGELFF
CDR3 DNA: TGTGCCAGTAGTATAAGAGCGGGAGGTATCGCGAACACCGGGGAGCTGTTTTTT
clone size: NA
J gene: TRBJ2-2
V gene: TRBV19
D gene: TRBD2

CDR3 protein: CASSPGTKGGKLFF
CDR3 DNA: TGTGCCAGTAGTCCCGGGACAAAAGGAGGAAAACTGTTTTTT
clone size: NA
J gene: TRBJ1-4
V gene: TRBV19
D gene: NA

CDR3 protein: CASSRTTGLAGGQRETQYF
CDR3 DNA: TGTGCCAGCAGCCGGACTACTGGACTAGCGGGAGGCCAAAGAGAGACCCAGTACTTC
clone size: NA
J gene: TRBJ2-5
V gene: TRBV13
D gene: TRBD2

CDR3 protein: CSVLGQLNSPLHF
CDR3 DNA: TGCAGCGTTCTTGGGCAGCTAAATTCACCCCTCCACTTT
clone size: once
J gene: TRBJ1-6
V gene: TRBV29-1
D gene: NA

CDR3 protein: CASSLATSGIAGELFF
CDR3 DNA: TGTGCCAGCAGCTTAGCGACTAGCGGGATTGCCGGGGAGCTGTTTTTT
clone size: NA
J gene: TRBJ2-2
V gene: TRBV7-8
D gene: TRBD2

CDR3 protein: CASSSSSGGEQFF
CDR3 DNA: TGCGCCAGCAGCTCATCTAGCGGGGGGGAGCAGTTCTTC
clone size: NA
J gene: TRBJ2-1
V gene: TRBV5-1
D gene: TRBD2

CDR3 protein: CASSQIGTTYTNEQFF
CDR3 DNA: TGCGCCAGCAGCCAAATCGGGACTACTTACACCAATGAGCAGTTCTTC
clone size: NA
J gene: TRBJ2-1
V gene: TRBV4-1
D gene: TRBD2

CDR3 protein: CASSSLSGGELFF
CDR3 DNA: TGTGCCAGCAGCTCCCTCTCAGGCGGGGAGCTGTTTTTT
clone size: NA
J gene: TRBJ2-2
V gene: TRBV7-3
D gene: NA

CDR3 protein: CAWSVPGTNSNYGYTF
CDR3 DNA: TGTGCCTGGAGTGTCCCCGGGACTAACTCTAACTATGGCTACACCTTC
clone size: NA
J gene: TRBJ1-2
V gene: TRBV30
D gene: NA

CDR3 protein: CASSSGLGYTF
CDR3 DNA: TGTGCCAGCAGCTCAGGGTTGGGCTACACCTTC
clone size: NA
J gene: TRBJ1-2
V gene: TRBV6-6
D gene: NA

CDR3 protein: CASSGPRDRGDEQYF
CDR3 DNA: TGTGCCAGCAGCGGGCCCCGGGACAGGGGTGACGAGCAGTACTTC
clone size: NA
J gene: TRBJ2-7
V gene: TRBV9
D gene: TRBD1

CDR3 protein: CASSLFAGGGRTDTQYF
CDR3 DNA: TGTGCCAGCAGTTTGTTCGCGGGAGGTGGTCGGACCGATACGCAGTATTTT
clone size: NA
J gene: TRBJ2-3
V gene: TRBV28
D gene: TRBD2

CDR3 protein: CASSYFVGLAGGLDTQYF
CDR3 DNA: TGTGCCAGCAGTTACTTCGTAGGGCTAGCGGGAGGATTGGATACGCAGTATTTT
clone size: NA
J gene: TRBJ2-3
V gene: TRBV6-2/TRBV6-3
D gene: TRBD2

CDR3 protein: CAWQLGVGANVLTF
CDR3 DNA: TGTGCCTGGCAGCTAGGGGTCGGGGCCAACGTCCTGACTTTC
clone size: NA
J gene: TRBJ2-6
V gene: TRBV30
D gene: NA

CDR3 protein: CASSSTNRGFDEQYF
CDR3 DNA: TGTGCCAGCAGCTCAACGAACAGGGGATTTGACGAGCAGTACTTC
clone size: NA
J gene: TRBJ2-7
V gene: TRBV13
D gene: TRBD1

CDR3 protein: CASSLPGRSSNEQFF
CDR3 DNA: TGTGCCAGCAGCTTACCCGGGAGGTCCAGCAATGAGCAGTTCTTC
clone size: NA
J gene: TRBJ2-1
V gene: TRBV7-3
D gene: TRBD2

CDR3 protein: CASSDRDRGNGYTF
CDR3 DNA: TGTGCCAGCAGCGACCGGGACAGGGGTAATGGCTACACCTTC
clone size: once
J gene: TRBJ1-2
V gene: TRBV9
D gene: TRBD1

CDR3 protein: CASSLYRQGGYGYTF
CDR3 DNA: TGTGCCAGCAGCTTGTACAGACAGGGAGGCTATGGCTACACCTTC
clone size: NA
J gene: TRBJ1-2
V gene: TRBV5-5
D gene: TRBD1

CDR3 protein: CASSRITGSSGNTIYF
CDR3 DNA: TGTGCCAGCAGTCGCATAACAGGGTCGTCTGGAAACACCATATATTTT
clone size: NA
J gene: TRBJ1-3
V gene: TRBV6-2/TRBV6-3
D gene: NA

CDR3 protein: CASSLAQTYEQYF
CDR3 DNA: TGTGCCAGCAGCTTAGCGCAGACCTACGAGCAGTACTTC
clone size: NA
J gene: TRBJ2-7
V gene: TRBV7-2
D gene: NA

CDR3 protein: CASSSGMERGYEQYF
CDR3 DNA: TGTGCCAGCAGCTCGGGTATGGAAAGGGGCTACGAGCAGTACTTC
clone size: NA
J gene: TRBJ2-7
V gene: TRBV7-9
D gene: NA

CDR3 protein: CASTAGWDGYTF
CDR3 DNA: TGTGCCAGCACGGCGGGGTGGGATGGCTACACCTTC
clone size: NA
J gene: TRBJ1-2
V gene: TRBV28
D gene: NA

CDR3 protein: CATSDKVIPHRGLGVNTEAFF
CDR3 DNA: TGTGCCACCAGTGATAAGGTAATCCCCCACAGGGGGCTAGGGGTGAACACTGAAGCTTTCTTT
clone size: NA
J gene: TRBJ1-1
V gene: TRBV24-1
D gene: TRBD1

CDR3 protein: CASSSQTGPSNQPQHF
CDR3 DNA: TGTGCCAGCAGCTCCCAGACAGGGCCATCCAATCAGCCCCAGCATTTT
clone size: NA
J gene: TRBJ1-5
V gene: TRBV6-2/TRBV6-3
D gene: TRBD1

CDR3 protein: CASSLVSGSADTQYF
CDR3 DNA: TGTGCCAGCAGCTTAGTTAGCGGGAGTGCAGATACGCAGTATTTT
clone size: NA
J gene: TRBJ2-3
V gene: TRBV7-2
D gene: TRBD2

CDR3 protein: CASSSEGYGYTF
CDR3 DNA: TGTGCCAGCAGCTCGGAGGGCTATGGCTACACCTTC
clone size: NA
J gene: TRBJ1-2
V gene: TRBV11-2
D gene: NA

CDR3 protein: CASSAPGPQGGYTF
CDR3 DNA: TGTGCCAGCAGCGCACCCGGGCCTCAGGGGGGCTACACCTTC
clone size: NA
J gene: TRBJ1-2
V gene: TRBV9
D gene: NA

CDR3 protein: CASSSRTSGRGETQYF
CDR3 DNA: TGTGCCAGCAGCTCGCGGACTAGCGGGAGGGGCGAGACCCAGTACTTC
clone size: NA
J gene: TRBJ2-5
V gene: TRBV7-8
D gene: TRBD2

CDR3 protein: CSVDWQQETQYF
CDR3 DNA: TGCAGCGTTGATTGGCAGCAAGAGACCCAGTACTTC
clone size: NA
J gene: TRBJ2-5
V gene: TRBV29-1
D gene: NA